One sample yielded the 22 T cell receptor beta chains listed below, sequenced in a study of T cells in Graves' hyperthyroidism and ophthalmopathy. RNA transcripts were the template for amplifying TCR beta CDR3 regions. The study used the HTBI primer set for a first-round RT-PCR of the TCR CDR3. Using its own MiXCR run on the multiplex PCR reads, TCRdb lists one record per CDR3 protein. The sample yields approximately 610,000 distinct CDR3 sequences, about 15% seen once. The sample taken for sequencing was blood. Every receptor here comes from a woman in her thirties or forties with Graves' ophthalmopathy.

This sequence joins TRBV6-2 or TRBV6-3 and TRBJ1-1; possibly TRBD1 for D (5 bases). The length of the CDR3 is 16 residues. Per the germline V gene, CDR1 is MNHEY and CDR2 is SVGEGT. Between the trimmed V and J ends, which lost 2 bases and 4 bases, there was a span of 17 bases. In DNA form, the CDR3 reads TGTGCCAGCAGTTACACCCCCTGGGGGGATGGCACTGAAGCTTTCTTT. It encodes CASSYTPWGDGTEAFF.

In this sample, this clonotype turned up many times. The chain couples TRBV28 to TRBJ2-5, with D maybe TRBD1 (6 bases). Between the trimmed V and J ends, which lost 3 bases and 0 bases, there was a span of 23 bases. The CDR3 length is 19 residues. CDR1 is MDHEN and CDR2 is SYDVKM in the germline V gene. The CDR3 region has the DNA TGTGCCAGCAGTTTCTTGCCGCCCGGACAGAGGGGCGACCAAGAGACCCAGTACTTC. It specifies CASSFLPPGQRGDQETQYF.

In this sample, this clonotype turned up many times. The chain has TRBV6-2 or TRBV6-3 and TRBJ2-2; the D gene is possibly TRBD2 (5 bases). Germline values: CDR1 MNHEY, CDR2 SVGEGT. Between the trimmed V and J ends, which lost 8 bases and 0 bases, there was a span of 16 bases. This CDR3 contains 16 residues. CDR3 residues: CASVPGWRANTGELFF. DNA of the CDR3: TGTGCCAGCGTCCCCGGATGGCGGGCGAACACCGGGGAGCTGTTTTTT.

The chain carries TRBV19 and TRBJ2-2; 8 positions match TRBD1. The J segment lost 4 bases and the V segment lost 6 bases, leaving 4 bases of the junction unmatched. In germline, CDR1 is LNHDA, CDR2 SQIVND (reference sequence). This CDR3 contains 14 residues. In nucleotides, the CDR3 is TGTGCCAGTAGGATGGACAGGGCCACCGGGGAGCTGTTTTTT. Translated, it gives CASRMDRATGELFF.

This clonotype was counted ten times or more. The CDR3, as DNA: TGTGCCAGCAGTTTATCCCTCAGCTATGGCTACACCTTC. This sequence encodes CASSLSLSYGYTF. The rearrangement uses TRBV28 and TRBJ1-2; no reliable D call. Germline CDR1 MDHEN, CDR2 SYDVKM. V shed 1 base and J shed 4 bases, with 7 bases lying between them. The CDR3 is made up of 13 amino acids.

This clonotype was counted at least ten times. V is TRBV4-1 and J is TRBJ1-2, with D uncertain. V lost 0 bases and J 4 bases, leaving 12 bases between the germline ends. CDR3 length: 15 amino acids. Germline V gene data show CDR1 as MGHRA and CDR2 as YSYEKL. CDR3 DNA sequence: TGCGCCAGCAGCCAAGATTACGCGGTTACCTATGGCTACACCTTC. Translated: CASSQDYAVTYGYTF.

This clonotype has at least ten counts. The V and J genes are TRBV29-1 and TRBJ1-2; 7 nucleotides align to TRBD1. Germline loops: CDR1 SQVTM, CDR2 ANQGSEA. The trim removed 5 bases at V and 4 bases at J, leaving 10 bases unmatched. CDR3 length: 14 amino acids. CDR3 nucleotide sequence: TGCAGCGTTCGGACCTGGGACAGCTTCTATGGCTACACCTTC. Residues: CSVRTWDSFYGYTF.

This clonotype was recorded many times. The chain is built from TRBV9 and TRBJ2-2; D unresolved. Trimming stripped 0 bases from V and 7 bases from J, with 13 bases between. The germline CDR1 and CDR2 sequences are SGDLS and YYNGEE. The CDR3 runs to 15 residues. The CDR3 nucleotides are TGTGCCAGCAGCGTAGAGGGTCTAATTAGCGGGGAGCTGTTTTTT. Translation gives CASSVEGLISGELFF. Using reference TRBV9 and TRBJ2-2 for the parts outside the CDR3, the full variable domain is DSGVTQTPKHLITATGQRVTLRCSPRSGDLSVYWYQQSLDQGLQFLIQYYNGEERAKGNILERFSAQQFPDLHSELNLSSLELGDSALYFCASSVEGLISGELFFGEGSRLTVL.

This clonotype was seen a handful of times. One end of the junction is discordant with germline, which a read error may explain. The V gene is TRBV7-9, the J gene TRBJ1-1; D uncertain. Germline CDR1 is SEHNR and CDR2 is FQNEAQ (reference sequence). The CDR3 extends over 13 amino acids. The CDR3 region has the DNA TGCGCCAGCACCCTCTCTTCGGTTGGTCGAGCTTTCTTT. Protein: CASTLSSVGRAFF.

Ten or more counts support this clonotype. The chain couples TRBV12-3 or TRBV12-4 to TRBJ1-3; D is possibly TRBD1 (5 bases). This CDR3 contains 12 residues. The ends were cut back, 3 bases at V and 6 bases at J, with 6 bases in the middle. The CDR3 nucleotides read TGTGCCAGCAGTTTGGGGGAAAACACCATATATTTT. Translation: CASSLGENTIYF.

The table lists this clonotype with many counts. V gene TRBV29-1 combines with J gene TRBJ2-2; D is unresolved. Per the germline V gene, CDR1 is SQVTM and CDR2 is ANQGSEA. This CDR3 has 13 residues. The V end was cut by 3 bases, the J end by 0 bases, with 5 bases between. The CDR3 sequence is CSVETANTGELFF. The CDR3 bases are TGCAGCGTTGAGACGGCGAACACCGGGGAGCTGTTTTTT.

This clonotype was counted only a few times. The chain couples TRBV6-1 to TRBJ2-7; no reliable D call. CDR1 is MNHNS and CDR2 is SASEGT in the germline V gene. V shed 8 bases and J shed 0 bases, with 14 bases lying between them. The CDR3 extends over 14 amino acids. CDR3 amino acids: CASAQLVSSYEQYF. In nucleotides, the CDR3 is TGTGCCAGCGCCCAATTGGTTTCCTCCTACGAGCAGTACTTC.

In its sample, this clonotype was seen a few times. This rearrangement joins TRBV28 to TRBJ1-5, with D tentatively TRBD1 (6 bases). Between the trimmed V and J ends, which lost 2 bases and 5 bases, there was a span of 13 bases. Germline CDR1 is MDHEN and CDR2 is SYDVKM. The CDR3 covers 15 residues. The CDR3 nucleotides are TGTGCCAGCAGTTTAGGGGGGCAGGAGGATCAGCCCCAGCATTTT. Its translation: CASSLGGQEDQPQHF.

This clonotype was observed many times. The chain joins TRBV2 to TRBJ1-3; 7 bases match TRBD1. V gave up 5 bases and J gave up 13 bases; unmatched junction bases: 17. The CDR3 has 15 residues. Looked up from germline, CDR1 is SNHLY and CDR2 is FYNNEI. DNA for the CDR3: TGTGCCAGCAGTATTAGTTGGACAGGCTCGGTCGGTATATATTTT. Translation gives CASSISWTGSVGIYF.

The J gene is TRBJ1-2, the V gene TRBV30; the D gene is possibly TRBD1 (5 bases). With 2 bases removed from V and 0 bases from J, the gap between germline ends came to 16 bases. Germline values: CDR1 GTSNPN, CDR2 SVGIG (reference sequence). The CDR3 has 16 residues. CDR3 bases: TGTGCCTGGAGTACTGCGGGGGGTGGGTCTAACTATGGCTACACCTTC. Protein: CAWSTAGGGSNYGYTF.

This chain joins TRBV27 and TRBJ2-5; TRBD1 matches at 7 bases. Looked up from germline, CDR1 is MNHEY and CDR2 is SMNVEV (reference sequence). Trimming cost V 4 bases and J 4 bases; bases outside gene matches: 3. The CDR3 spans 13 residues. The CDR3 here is CASSSEGAETQYF. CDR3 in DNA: TGTGCCAGCAGTTCAGAGGGGGCAGAGACCCAGTACTTC.

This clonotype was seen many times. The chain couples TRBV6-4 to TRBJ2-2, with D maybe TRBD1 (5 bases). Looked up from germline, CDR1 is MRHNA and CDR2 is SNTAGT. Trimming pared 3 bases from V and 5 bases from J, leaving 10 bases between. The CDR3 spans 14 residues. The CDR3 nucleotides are TGTGCCAGCAGTGAAGGGGCCGAAACCGGGGAGCTGTTTTTT. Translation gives CASSEGAETGELFF.

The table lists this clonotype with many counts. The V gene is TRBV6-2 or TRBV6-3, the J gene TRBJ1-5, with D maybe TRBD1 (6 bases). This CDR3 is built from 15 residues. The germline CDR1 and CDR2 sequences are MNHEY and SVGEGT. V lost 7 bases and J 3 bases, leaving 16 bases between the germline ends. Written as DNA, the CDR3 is TGTGCCAGCAAGACAAGGACAGTCCTCAATCAGCCCCAGCATTTT. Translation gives CASKTRTVLNQPQHF.

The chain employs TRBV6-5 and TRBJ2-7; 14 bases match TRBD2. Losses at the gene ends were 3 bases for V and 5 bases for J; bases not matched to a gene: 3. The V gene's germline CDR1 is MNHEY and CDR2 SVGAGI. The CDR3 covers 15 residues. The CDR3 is CASSYRTSGRNEQYF. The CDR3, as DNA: TGTGCCAGCAGTTATAGGACTAGCGGGAGGAACGAGCAGTACTTC.

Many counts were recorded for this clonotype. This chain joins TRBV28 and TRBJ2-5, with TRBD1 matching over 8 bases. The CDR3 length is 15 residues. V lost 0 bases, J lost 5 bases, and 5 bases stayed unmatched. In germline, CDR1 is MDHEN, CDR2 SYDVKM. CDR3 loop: CASSLWGQAGETQYF. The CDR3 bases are TGTGCCAGCAGTTTATGGGGACAGGCCGGTGAGACCCAGTACTTC.

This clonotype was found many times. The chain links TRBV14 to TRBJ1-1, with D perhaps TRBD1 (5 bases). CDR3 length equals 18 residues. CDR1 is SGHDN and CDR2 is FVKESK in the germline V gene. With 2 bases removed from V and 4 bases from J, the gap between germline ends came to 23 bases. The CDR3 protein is CASSQQGYLDLLSTEAFF. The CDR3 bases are TGTGCCAGCAGCCAACAGGGCTACCTCGATCTTCTTTCCACTGAAGCTTTCTTT.

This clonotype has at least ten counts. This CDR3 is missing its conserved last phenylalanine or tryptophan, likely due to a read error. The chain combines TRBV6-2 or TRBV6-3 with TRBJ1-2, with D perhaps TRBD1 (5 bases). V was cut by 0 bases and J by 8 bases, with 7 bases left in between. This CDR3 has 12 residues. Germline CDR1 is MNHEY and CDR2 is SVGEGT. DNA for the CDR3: TGTGCCAGCAGTTACTCGAACAGGGGCTACACCTCC. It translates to CASSYSNRGYTS.